This T cell receptor beta chain stems from a study of graft-versus-host responses after intestinal transplantation. Measured with immunoSEQ multiplex PCR; TCRdb has only the in-frame clones, and not every one. The sample consists of tens of thousands of clones, roughly 91% of them appearing once. Worth noting for this clone: Its antigen is not identified.

The CDR3 contains 11 residues. The ends were cut back, 6 bases at V and 1 base at J, with 7 bases in the middle. The germline V gene has CDR1 DFQATT and CDR2 SNEGSKA (reference sequence). The sequenced sample was unstimulated CD4+ T cells sorted from spleen or lymph node cells, obtained before intestinal transplant. V gene TRBV20-1 combines with J gene TRBJ2-7; no reliable D call. This receptor was identified in a human donor who received an intestinal transplant. The CDR3 region is CSASRSYEQYF. The CDR3 nucleotides read TGCAGTGCCTCGAGGTCCTACGAGCAGTACTTC.